The 25 T cell receptor beta chains below all came from one sample that was sequenced in a study of cytomegalovirus exposure and HLA in healthy donors. Produced via immunoSEQ multiplex PCR; TCRdb's table is partial and in-frame only. The table records 250,000 to 300,000 clones, roughly 85% of them present only once. The sample taken for sequencing was PBMCs. Source of these receptors: a woman aged 18-29 years in good health and CMV-seronegative.

Only a few counts were recorded for this clone. V gene TRBV7-9 combines with J gene TRBJ1-2, with 7 bases fitting TRBD1. With 4 bases clipped from V and 4 bases from J, the junction kept 6 bases outside the gene matches. The CDR3 runs 14 residues. Germline V CDR1 and CDR2: SEHNR, FQNEAQ (reference sequence). The CDR3 DNA is TGTGCCAGCAGCTCCGGACAGGCTCTCTATGGCTACACCTTC. This gives the protein CASSSGQALYGYTF.

The chain recombines TRBV19 with TRBJ1-5, with TRBD1 matching 12 bases. CDR3 length equals 16 residues. Trimming at V came to 4 bases and at J to 7 bases, leaving 8 bases not matched to a gene. Germline-derived CDR1 and CDR2 are LNHDA and SQIVND (reference sequence). The CDR3 here is CASSKSRDRGQQPQHF. CDR3 nucleotide sequence: TGTGCCAGTAGTAAGTCCCGGGACAGGGGGCAACAGCCCCAGCATTTT.

The chain employs TRBV27 and TRBJ2-1; 8 bases line up with TRBD1. V gave up 7 bases and J gave up 0 bases; unmatched junction bases: 5. In germline, CDR1 is MNHEY, CDR2 SMNVEV (reference sequence). CDR3 length: 15 amino acids. The CDR3 DNA sequence: TGTGCCAGCATTATTGACAGGGGCTCCTACAATGAGCAGTTCTTC. As protein: CASIIDRGSYNEQFF.

This chain links TRBV14 with TRBJ1-6; D gene unclear. CDR3 size: 14 residues. Germline-derived CDR1 and CDR2 are SGHDN and FVKESK. Trimming pared 1 base from V and 10 bases from J, leaving 11 bases between. DNA for the CDR3: TGTGCCAGCAGCCAAGCCGGGGAGGGCTCACCCCTCCACTTT. It yields the protein CASSQAGEGSPLHF.

This clone was counted ten times or more. The rearrangement joins TRBV19 to TRBJ2-6, with D unclear. Between the trimmed V and J ends, which lost 6 bases and 3 bases, there was a span of 9 bases. Germline values: CDR1 LNHDA, CDR2 SQIVND (reference sequence). This CDR3 is 14 amino acids long. The CDR3 region has the DNA TGTGCCAGTAGCCGCCCGGGTGGGGCCAACGTCCTGACTTTC. Translation gives CASSRPGGANVLTF.

This clone was recorded once. The CDR3 reads CASNPDRVNTEAFF. CDR3 in DNA: TGCGCCAGCAACCCGGACAGGGTGAACACTGAAGCTTTCTTT. V usage is TRBV5-1 and J usage is TRBJ1-1; 8 bases agree with TRBD1. Germline V gene lookup returns CDR1 SGHRS and CDR2 YFSETQ. The CDR3 runs 14 residues. Trimming at V came to 6 bases and at J to 0 bases, leaving 4 bases not matched to a gene.

The chain links TRBV29-1 to TRBJ1-1; D is perhaps TRBD1 (5 bases). The CDR3 is made up of 13 amino acids. The V gene's germline CDR1 is SQVTM and CDR2 ANQGSEA. Trimming pared 3 bases from V and 5 bases from J, leaving 13 bases between. This chain's CDR3 is CSVDPRGGTEAFF. The CDR3 coding sequence is TGCAGCGTTGACCCCCGGGGGGGGACTGAAGCTTTCTTT. The variable domain in full, completed from reference TRBV29-1 and TRBJ1-1, reads SAVISQKPSRDICQRGTSLTIQCQVDSQVTMMFWYRQQPGQSLTLIATANQGSEATYESGFVIDKFPISRPNLTFSTLTVSNMSPEDSSIYLCSVDPRGGTEAFFGQGTRLTVV.

V and J are TRBV14 and TRBJ2-5; maybe TRBD1 (5 bases). The germline CDR1 and CDR2 sequences are SGHDN and FVKESK. V was cut by 1 base and J by 5 bases, with 11 bases left in between. This CDR3 spans 14 amino acids. The CDR3 is CASSQGQPLETQYF. The CDR3 nucleotides read TGTGCCAGCAGCCAAGGACAGCCCTTGGAGACCCAGTACTTC.

The rearrangement uses TRBV5-6 and TRBJ2-6, with a tentative D call TRBD1 (7 bases). Germline V gives CDR1 SGHDT, CDR2 YYEEEE. The CDR3 loop spans 14 amino acids. The V and J ends lost 5 bases and 3 bases respectively, with 9 bases between them. CDR3 nucleotides: TGTGCCAGCAGGCAGGGGGGTGGGGCCAACGTCCTGACTTTC. Amino acid sequence: CASRQGGGANVLTF.

The chain links TRBV14 to TRBJ2-1; 7 bases align to TRBD2. V lost 4 bases and J lost 3; bases outside the gene matches: 9. The germline V gene has CDR1 SGHDN and CDR2 FVKESK. The CDR3 length is 16 residues. The CDR3 DNA sequence: TGTGCCAGCAGCCCGAATGCGGGAGTGTACTACAATGAGCAGTTCTTC. Translating it yields CASSPNAGVYYNEQFF.

V usage is TRBV7-9 and J usage is TRBJ2-7, with 10 bases matching TRBD1. V shed 1 base, J shed 3 bases, and the junction held 9 bases outside the gene matches. Germline V CDR1 and CDR2: SEHNR, FQNEAQ (reference sequence). The length of the CDR3 is 17 residues. CDR3 in DNA: TGTGCCAGCAGCTTAGTTAATAGCTGGACAGGGGGCTACGAGCAGTACTTC. The encoded protein is CASSLVNSWTGGYEQYF.

CDR3 sequence reads: CSVGQRYEQYF. DNA of the CDR3: TGCAGCGTTGGACAAAGGTACGAGCAGTACTTC. V is TRBV29-1 and J is TRBJ2-7; D call uncertain. Trimming pared 4 bases from V and 4 bases from J, leaving 8 bases between. From germline, CDR1 is SQVTM and CDR2 ANQGSEA. This CDR3 has 11 residues.

In its sample, this clone was seen once. The rearrangement joins TRBV6-6 to TRBJ1-3; unclear D gene. TRBJ2-2 matches the DNA end more closely, so the J call is doubtful. Germline V gives CDR1 MNHNY, CDR2 SVGAGI (reference sequence). This CDR3 is 13 amino acids long. This chain's CDR3 is CASSYSGTGELFF. In nucleotides, the CDR3 is TGTGCCAGCAGTTACTCCGGAACCGGGGAGCTGTTTTTT.

The chain recombines TRBV29-1 with TRBJ2-2, with 7 nucleotides matching TRBD1. V dropped 7 bases and J dropped 3; count of bases not matched to a gene: 8. Germline assignment: CDR1 SQVTM and CDR2 ANQGSEA. The CDR3 consists of 14 residues. The CDR3 region is CSALDRVHTGELFF. CDR3 sequence (DNA): TGCAGCGCCCTCGACAGGGTACACACCGGGGAGCTGTTTTTT.

CDR3: CASSLFPAQDEQYF. The CDR3 nucleotides are TGTGCCAGCAGCTTATTCCCGGCACAGGACGAGCAGTACTTC. This chain joins TRBV7-9 and TRBJ2-7; D perhaps matches TRBD1 (5 bases). Trimming left V 2 bases short and J 5 bases short, with 13 bases between. Germline lookup yields CDR1 SEHNR and CDR2 FQNEAQ (reference sequence). The CDR3 contains 14 residues.

This clone was recorded a few times. The CDR3 spells CASSGTGIFNTEAFF. For the CDR3, the DNA is TGTGCCAGCAGCGGGACAGGGATCTTCAACACTGAAGCTTTCTTT. V usage is TRBV7-9 and J usage is TRBJ1-1, with 9 bases identical to TRBD1. The CDR3 runs 15 residues. Germline values: CDR1 SEHNR, CDR2 FQNEAQ (reference sequence). V shed 5 bases, J shed 2 bases, and the junction held 6 bases outside the gene matches.

This clone has just a few counts. The chain joins TRBV5-1 to TRBJ1-2; 7 nucleotides agree with TRBD1. Germline assignment: CDR1 SGHRS and CDR2 YFSETQ. V dropped 5 bases and J dropped 6; count of bases not matched to a gene: 4. There are 12 residues in the CDR3. CDR3 loop: CASSRTGDGYTF. The CDR3 region has the DNA TGCGCCAGCAGTCGGACAGGCGATGGCTACACCTTC.

This clone has only one observation. The CDR3 does not close with the conserved phenylalanine or tryptophan, likely indicating a read error. The limits of the CDR3 on the DNA are not certain, so only TCRdb's listed CDR3 is given. This chain joins TRBV5-6 and TRBJ2-7; the table calls TRBD1, which could not be checked here. From germline, CDR1 is SGHDT and CDR2 YYEEEE. The CDR3 is made up of 12 amino acids, end residues included. This CDR3 reads CASSCPDSLPSL.

This chain links TRBV9 with TRBJ2-2, with 7 bases fitting TRBD2. The CDR3 extends over 15 amino acids. The V and J ends lost 4 bases and 5 bases, in that order; junction bases with no gene match: 8. Germline CDR1 and CDR2: SGDLS and YYNGEE. The CDR3 DNA follows: TGTGCCAGCAGCCCCCGTGGGGGGGAAACCGGGGAGCTGTTTTTT. This encodes CASSPRGGETGELFF.

This sequence joins TRBV6-5 and TRBJ2-2, with TRBD2 matching over 8 bases. The CDR3 length is 13 residues. Germline V gene sequence: CDR1 MNHEY, CDR2 SVGAGI. After removal of 9 bases from V and 4 bases from J, the junction contained 4 bases not matched to a gene. The CDR3, as DNA: TGTGCCAGTCTCCGGGAGGGCACCGGGGAGCTGTTTTTT. Protein: CASLREGTGELFF.

CDR3 in amino acids: CATGRGPQPQHF. The CDR3 DNA sequence: TGTGCCACCGGAAGAGGGCCTCAGCCCCAGCATTTT. The V gene is TRBV27, the J gene TRBJ1-5; D gene unclear. The germline gives CDR1 MNHEY, CDR2 SMNVEV (reference sequence). The CDR3 length is 12 residues. The germline V and J ends were trimmed by 10 bases and 6 bases, with 13 bases remaining between them.

The chain employs TRBV4-1 and TRBJ2-5; D might be TRBD1 (5 bases). The CDR3 is made up of 14 amino acids. CDR1 MGHRA and CDR2 YSYEKL come from the germline V gene. V lost 5 bases and J 5 bases, leaving 15 bases between the germline ends. CDR3 loop: CASSRWTNKETQYF. For the CDR3, the DNA is TGCGCCAGCAGCAGATGGACAAACAAGGAGACCCAGTACTTC.

The J gene is TRBJ2-7, the V gene TRBV5-4, with 8 nucleotides matching TRBD1. Germline V CDR1 and CDR2: SGHNT, YYREEE (reference sequence). Unmatched junction bases numbered 5, after V lost 3 bases and J lost 3 bases. The length of the CDR3 is 14 residues. The CDR3 spells CASSWGTGFYEQYF. For the CDR3, the DNA is TGTGCCAGCAGCTGGGGGACAGGCTTCTACGAGCAGTACTTC.

The chain has TRBV5-4 and TRBJ1-1; no definite D call. Per germline, CDR1 SGHNT and CDR2 YYREEE (reference sequence). There are 13 residues in the CDR3. Between the trimmed V and J ends, which lost 2 bases and 0 bases, there was a span of 5 bases. The CDR3 bases are TGTGCCAGCAGCTTAACAGTGAACACTGAAGCTTTCTTT. Encoded protein: CASSLTVNTEAFF.

V and J are TRBV6-1 and TRBJ2-3; 11 bases line up with TRBD2. J lost 7 bases, V lost 2 bases, and 5 bases had no gene match. Germline CDR1 and CDR2: MNHNS and SASEGT. CDR3 length: 15 residues. CDR3 loop: CASSELAGGKNTQYF. The CDR3 DNA follows: TGTGCCAGCAGTGAACTAGCGGGGGGAAAAAATACGCAGTATTTT.